This T cell receptor beta chain was retrieved from a study of T-cell reconstitution after alpha-beta-depleted transplantation in children. Note on this clonotype: Its matching antigen is unknown.

Preparation of the TCRbeta library involved a method that used unique molecular identifiers. Each CDR3 protein gets one entry after TCRdb re-called the PCR reads with MiXCR. The table includes 610,000 or so distinct CDR3 sequences, about a quarter detected once. Whole-study results and caveats: Newly produced T cells mostly provided counts and TCRbeta diversity after one year, as hyperexpanded clones declined. Two months or so post-transplant, alpha-beta T cells reportedly derived from several hundred expanded graft clones. Day-60 TCRbeta diversity that was high in some patients was derived from surviving recipient T cells and thymic progenitors.

This sample comprised PBMCs, obtained before TCRalphabeta/CD19-depleted stem cell transplant. The sequence derives from a boy under three years old with Wiskott-Aldrich syndrome, due to receive a stem cell transplant.

The CDR3 is CSVRTSGSLYTQYF. CDR3 nucleotide sequence: TGCAGTGTCAGGACTAGCGGGAGCCTATATACGCAGTATTTT. This chain uses TRBV20-1 with TRBJ2-3, with 13 bases lining up with TRBD2. The CDR3 has 14 residues. V dropped 7 bases and J dropped 7; count of bases not matched to a gene: 8. Germline loops: CDR1 DFQATT, CDR2 SNEGSKA (reference sequence).